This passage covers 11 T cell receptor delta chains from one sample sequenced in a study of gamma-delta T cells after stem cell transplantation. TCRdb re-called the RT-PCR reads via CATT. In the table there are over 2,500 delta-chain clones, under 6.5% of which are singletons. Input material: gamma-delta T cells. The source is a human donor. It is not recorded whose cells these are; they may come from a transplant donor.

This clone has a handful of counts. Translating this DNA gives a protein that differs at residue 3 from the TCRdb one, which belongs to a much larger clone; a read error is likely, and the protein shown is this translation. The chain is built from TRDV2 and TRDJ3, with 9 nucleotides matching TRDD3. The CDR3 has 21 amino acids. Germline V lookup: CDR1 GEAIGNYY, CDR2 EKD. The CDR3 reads CARDTGLLGEHSSWDTRQMFF. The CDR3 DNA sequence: TGTGCCCGTGACACCGGTTTACTGGGGGAACATAGCTCCTGGGACACCCGACAGATGTTTTTC.

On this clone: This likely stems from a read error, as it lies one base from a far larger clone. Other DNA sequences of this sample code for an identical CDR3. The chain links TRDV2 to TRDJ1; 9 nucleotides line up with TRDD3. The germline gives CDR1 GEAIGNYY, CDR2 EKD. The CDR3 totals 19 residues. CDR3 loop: CACDALGDSSSANTDKLIF. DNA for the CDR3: TGTGCCTGTGACGCGCTGGGGGATTCTTCGTCGGCCAACACCGATAAACTCATATTT.

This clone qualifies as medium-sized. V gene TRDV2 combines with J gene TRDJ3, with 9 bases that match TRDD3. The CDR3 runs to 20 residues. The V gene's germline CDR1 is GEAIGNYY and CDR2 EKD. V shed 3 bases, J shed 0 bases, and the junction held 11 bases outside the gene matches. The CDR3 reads CACDAPVLGERSWDTRQMFF. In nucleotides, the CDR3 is TGTGCCTGTGACGCGCCTGTACTGGGGGAACGCTCCTGGGACACCCGACAGATGTTTTTC.

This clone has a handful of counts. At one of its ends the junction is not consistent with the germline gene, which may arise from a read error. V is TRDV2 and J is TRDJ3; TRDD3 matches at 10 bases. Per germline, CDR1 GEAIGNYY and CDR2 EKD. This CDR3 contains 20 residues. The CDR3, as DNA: TGTGCCTGTGACACCGCGGACTGGGGGATTTTAACCTGTGACACCCGACCGATGTTTTTC. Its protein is CACDTADWGILTCDTRPMFF.

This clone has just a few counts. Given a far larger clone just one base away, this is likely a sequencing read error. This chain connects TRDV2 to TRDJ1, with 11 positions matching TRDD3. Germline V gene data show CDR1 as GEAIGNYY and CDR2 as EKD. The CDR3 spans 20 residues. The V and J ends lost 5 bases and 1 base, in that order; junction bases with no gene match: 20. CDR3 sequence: CACGTIAILGDKKGTDKLIF. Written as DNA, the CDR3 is TGTGCCTGTGGCACTATCGCGATACTGGGGGATAAAAAGGGCACCGATAAACTCATCTTT.

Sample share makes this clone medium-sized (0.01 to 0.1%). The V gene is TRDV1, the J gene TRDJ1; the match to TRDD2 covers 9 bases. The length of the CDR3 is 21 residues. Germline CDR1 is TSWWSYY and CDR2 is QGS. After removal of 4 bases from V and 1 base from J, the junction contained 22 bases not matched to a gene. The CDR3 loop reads CALGGLLPTRDGGLITDKLIF. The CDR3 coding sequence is TGTGCTCTTGGGGGACTCCTTCCTACGCGAGATGGGGGCCTGATCACCGATAAACTCATCTTT.

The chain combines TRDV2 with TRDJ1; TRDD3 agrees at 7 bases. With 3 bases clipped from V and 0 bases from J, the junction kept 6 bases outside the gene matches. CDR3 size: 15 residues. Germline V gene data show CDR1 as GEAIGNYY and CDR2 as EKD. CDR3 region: CACDFLGANTDKLIF. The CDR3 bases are TGTGCCTGTGACTTCCTGGGGGCGAACACCGATAAACTCATCTTT.

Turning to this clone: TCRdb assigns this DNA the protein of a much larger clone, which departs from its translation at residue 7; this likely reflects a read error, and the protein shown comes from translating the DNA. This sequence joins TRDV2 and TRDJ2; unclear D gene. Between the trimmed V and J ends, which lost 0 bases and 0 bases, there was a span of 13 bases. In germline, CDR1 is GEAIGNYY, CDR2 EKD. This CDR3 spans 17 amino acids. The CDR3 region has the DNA TGTGCCTGTGACACCTTGGTGGATTCGACTTTGACAGCACAACTCTTCTTT. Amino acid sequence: CACDTLVDSTLTAQLFF.

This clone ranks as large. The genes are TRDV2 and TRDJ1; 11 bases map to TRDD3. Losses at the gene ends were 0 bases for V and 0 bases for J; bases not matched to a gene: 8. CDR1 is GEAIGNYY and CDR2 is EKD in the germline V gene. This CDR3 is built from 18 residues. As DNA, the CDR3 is TGTGCCTGTGACACCGTGATGGGGGATACGAGGGACACCGATAAACTCATCTTT. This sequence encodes CACDTVMGDTRDTDKLIF.

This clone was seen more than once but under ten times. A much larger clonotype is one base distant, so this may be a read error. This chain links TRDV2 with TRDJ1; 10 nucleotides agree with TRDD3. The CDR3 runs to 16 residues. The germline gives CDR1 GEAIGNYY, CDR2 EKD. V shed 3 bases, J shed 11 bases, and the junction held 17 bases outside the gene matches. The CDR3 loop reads CACDPIEMGDTRYLIF. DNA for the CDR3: TGTGCCTGTGACCCTATCGAAATGGGGGATACACGTTACCTCATCTTT.

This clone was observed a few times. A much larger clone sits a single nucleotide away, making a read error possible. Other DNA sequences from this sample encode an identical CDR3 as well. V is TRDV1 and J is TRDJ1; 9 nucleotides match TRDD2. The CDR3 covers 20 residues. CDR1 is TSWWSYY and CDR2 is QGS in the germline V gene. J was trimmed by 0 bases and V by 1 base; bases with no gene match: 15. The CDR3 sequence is CALGEPNLPTYLGYTDKLIF. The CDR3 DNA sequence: TGTGCTCTTGGGGAACCCAACCTTCCTACGTACCTAGGATACACCGATAAACTCATCTTT.